The source of this T cell receptor beta chain is a study of T cell responses to AZD1222 COVID-19 vaccine. Broader study findings: Increased Spike-specific TCR breadth and depth were observed after two AZD1222 doses. Females made up more of the donors, who were largely white British, and clonal diversity may have come out too low.

On this clone itself: The antigen remains undetermined.

This CDR3 spans 15 amino acids. Germline lookup yields CDR1 KGHSH and CDR2 LQKENI. Trimming took off 8 bases at V and 0 bases at J, with 15 bases between the two ends. Method: immunoSEQ multiplex PCR; TCRdb's copy keeps in-frame clones and lacks some. The table shows 200,000 or so clones, with around 89% occurring only once. This material consisted of peripheral blood, taken on day 0 of AZD1222 vaccination. This chain connects TRBV18 to TRBJ2-3, with no clear D. The TCR was taken from an adult in good health. This CDR3 reads CASAQWGPSTDTQYF. CDR3 DNA: TGTGCCAGCGCCCAGTGGGGTCCTAGCACAGATACGCAGTATTTT.